Here is one T cell receptor beta chain with its context. The antigen is undetermined. The sample originates from a study of cytomegalovirus exposure and HLA in healthy donors. In the PCR, 60 Vbeta and 13 Jbeta primers were used. The data were produced by immunoSEQ multiplex PCR, yet TCRdb's version contains in-frame clones alone and is incomplete. The table records approximately 150,000 clones, approximately 77% of them present only once. General observations from the study: Most observed TCR sequences were rare, whereas some public TCRs were detected in many donors. Later on, an analysis tied 18,000 or so TCR beta sequences to HLA alleles at 0.05 false discovery rate.

CDR3 length: 13 residues. Germline V gives CDR1 SQVTM, CDR2 ANQGSEA. Trimming took 4 bases from V and 4 from J; bases not matched to a gene: 2. The sequence was collected from a woman in her sixties in good health and CMV-seronegative. The chain combines TRBV29-1 with TRBJ2-3, with 10 bases fitting TRBD1. The sample comprised PBMCs. CDR3 residues: CSVGTGGPDTQYF. Written as DNA, the CDR3 is TGCAGCGTTGGGACAGGGGGTCCAGATACGCAGTATTTT.